This T cell receptor (beta chain) was recovered during a study of control samples from healthy donors and cancer patients. The assay was immunoSEQ multiplex PCR, and TCRdb's table has in-frame clones only and misses some. Altogether some 150,000 clones are present, roughly 91% being singletons, with the ten largest covering roughly 1.6%. The germline gives CDR1 MNHNS, CDR2 SASEGT. CDR3 length: 13 residues. The V and J ends lost 3 bases and 5 bases, in that order; junction bases with no gene match: 3. This clone came up a few times. Material: blood. The rearrangement joins TRBV6-1 to TRBJ1-1; 7 bases fit TRBD1. The TCR comes from a woman aged 25 to 45 in good health. CDR3 amino acids: CASSDGTATEAFF. In nucleotides, the CDR3 is TGTGCCAGCAGTGACGGGACAGCGACTGAAGCTTTCTTT.